The clone carrying this T cell receptor beta chain was seen ten or more times. The sample's time point: healthy volunteer bleed at 6 weeks. Extraction of total RNA was performed on unfractionated whole blood. Germline CDR1 MGHDK, CDR2 SYGVNS. V was pared by 3 bases and J by 4 bases, with 8 bases of the junction left unmatched. The CDR3 loop spans 16 amino acids. The data are from a study of human T cells and chemical hapten exposure. Attachment of unique molecular identifiers to individual cDNA molecules was performed in the library. TCRdb re-derived calls from the RACE reads in MiXCR, one entry per CDR3 protein. The repertoire holds approximately 84,000 distinct CDR3 sequences, with 7% to 9% as singletons.

The specimen sequenced was whole blood. This TCR was recovered from a male donor in good health. Some clones in this sample may be carry-over from other donors' samples. The V and J genes are TRBV25-1 and TRBJ2-2; TRBD2 agrees at 7 bases. The CDR3 sequence is CASSDLSAGATGELFF. The CDR3 DNA reads as TGTGCCAGCAGTGACCTCAGTGCGGGAGCCACCGGGGAGCTGTTTTTT.